This T cell receptor (beta chain) was observed in a study of early T cells in non-severe SARS-CoV-2 infection. Background on the study: Unsorted whole-blood RNA was sequenced in bulk, leaving chains unpaired.

Attached unique molecular identifiers marked individual cDNA molecules. TCRdb ran MiXCR on the 5' RACE reads and lists one entry per CDR3 protein. The profile shows tens of thousands of distinct CDR3 sequences, around 15% of them singletons. On this clonotype itself: The antigen is not known. An end of the junction differs from the germline gene, which may be a read error.

Study results and caveats: VDJdb matches were skewed toward anti-spike CD8 T cell responses.

The CDR3 length is 15 residues. Germline V gene lookup returns CDR1 SGHTA and CDR2 FQGTGA. What was sequenced was whole blood. The TCR sequence derives from an adult who was a healthcare worker with PCR-confirmed SARS-CoV-2 infection or an uninfected control (not recorded which). The chain carries TRBV7-3 and TRBJ2-3; 8 bases agree with TRBD1. CDR3 in DNA: TGTGCCACCAGCTCCGGGACAGGACGTACAGATACGCAGTATTTT. Translation gives CATSSGTGRTDTQYF.